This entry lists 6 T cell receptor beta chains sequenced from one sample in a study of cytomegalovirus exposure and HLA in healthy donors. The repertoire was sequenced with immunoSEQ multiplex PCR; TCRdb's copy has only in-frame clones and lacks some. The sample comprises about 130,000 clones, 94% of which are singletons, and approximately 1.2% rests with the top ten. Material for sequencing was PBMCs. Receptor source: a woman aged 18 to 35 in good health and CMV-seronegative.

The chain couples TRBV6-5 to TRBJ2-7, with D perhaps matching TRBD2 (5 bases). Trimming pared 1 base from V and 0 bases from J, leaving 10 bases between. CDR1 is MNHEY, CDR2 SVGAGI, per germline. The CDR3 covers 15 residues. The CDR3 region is CASSYLAGGSYEQYF. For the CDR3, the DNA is TGTGCCAGCAGTTACTTAGCAGGAGGCTCCTACGAGCAGTACTTC.

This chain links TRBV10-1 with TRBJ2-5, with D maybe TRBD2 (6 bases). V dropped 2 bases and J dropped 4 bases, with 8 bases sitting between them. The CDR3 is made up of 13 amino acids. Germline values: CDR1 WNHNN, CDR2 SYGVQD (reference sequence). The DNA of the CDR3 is TGCGCCAGCAGTGAGCAAGCGGGAGAGACCCAGTACTTC. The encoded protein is CASSEQAGETQYF.

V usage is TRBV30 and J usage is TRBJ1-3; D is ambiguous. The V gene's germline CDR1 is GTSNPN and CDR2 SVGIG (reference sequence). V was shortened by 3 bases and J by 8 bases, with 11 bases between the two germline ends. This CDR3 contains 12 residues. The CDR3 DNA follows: TGTGCCTGGAGGGACCGGCGGGACACCATATATTTT. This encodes CAWRDRRDTIYF.

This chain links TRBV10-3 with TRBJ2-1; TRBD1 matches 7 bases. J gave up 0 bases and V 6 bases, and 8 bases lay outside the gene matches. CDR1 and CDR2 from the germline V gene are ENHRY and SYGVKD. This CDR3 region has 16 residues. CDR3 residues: CAIRSIRQGSYNEQFF. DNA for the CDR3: TGTGCCATCAGATCCATCCGACAGGGCTCCTACAATGAGCAGTTCTTC.

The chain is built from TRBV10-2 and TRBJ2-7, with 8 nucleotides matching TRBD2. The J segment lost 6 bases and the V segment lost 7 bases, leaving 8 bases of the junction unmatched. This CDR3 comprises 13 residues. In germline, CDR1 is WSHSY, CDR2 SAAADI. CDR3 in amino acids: CASTSGSNREQYF. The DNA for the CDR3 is TGCGCCAGCACGAGCGGGAGCAACCGCGAGCAGTACTTC.

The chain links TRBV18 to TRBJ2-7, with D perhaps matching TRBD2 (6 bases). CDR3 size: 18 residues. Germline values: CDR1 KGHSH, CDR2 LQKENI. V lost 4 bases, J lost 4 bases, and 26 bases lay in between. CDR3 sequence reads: CASSRAGVGGVGGYEQYF. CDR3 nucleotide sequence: TGTGCCAGCTCACGCGCGGGCGTTGGAGGGGTTGGAGGGTACGAGCAGTACTTC.